A selection of T cell receptor beta chains follows, all from one sample in a study of blood T cell repertoires in COVID-19. This table comes from immunoSEQ multiplex PCR, and its TCRdb copy is limited to in-frame clones, with some not included. This sample carries roughly 190,000 clones, 80% to 85% of them seen once, and the ten largest clones take about 20%. Sequencing was performed on peripheral blood. These receptors were obtained from a human donor in a cohort sampled during active COVID-19. The CDR3 runs from the conserved cysteine through the conserved F or W. Fields, in order: J gene, D gene, clone size, V gene, CDR3 DNA, CDR3 protein. The D gene is left open where the match is weak. Size is stated for part of the rows, as once, few or many counts, or as a class when the clone is expanded.

J gene: TRBJ2-6
D gene: TRBD2
clone size: .
V gene: TRBV28
CDR3 DNA: TGTGCCAGCAGACTCGGGGGGTCCGGGGCCAACGTCCTGACTTTC
CDR3 protein: CASRLGGSGANVLTF

J gene: TRBJ1-1
D gene: TRBD1
clone size: .
V gene: TRBV7-2
CDR3 DNA: TGTGCCAGCAGCTTAGAGGGGGCGCTAGGCTTCCCTGAAGCTTTCTTT
CDR3 protein: CASSLEGALGFPEAFF

J gene: TRBJ1-2
D gene: TRBD1
clone size: .
V gene: TRBV18
CDR3 DNA: TGTGCCAGCTCACCACCGGGACAGGGAATCTATGGCTACACCTTC
CDR3 protein: CASSPPGQGIYGYTF

J gene: TRBJ2-5
D gene: .
clone size: .
V gene: TRBV3-1/TRBV3-2
CDR3 DNA: TGTGCCAGCAGCCAAGGTGGTGGTAGCTTCGAGACCCAGTACTTC
CDR3 protein: CASSQGGGSFETQYF

J gene: TRBJ1-6
D gene: .
clone size: .
V gene: TRBV6-6
CDR3 DNA: TGTGCCAGCAGTTACACAGGGCCCCTCCACTTT
CDR3 protein: CASSYTGPLHF

J gene: TRBJ2-3
D gene: TRBD1
clone size: few
V gene: TRBV18
CDR3 DNA: TGTGCCAGCTCAAAGGAGTACTGGGGGACAGGGGGCACAGATACGCAGTATTTT
CDR3 protein: CASSKEYWGTGGTDTQYF

J gene: TRBJ1-6
D gene: .
clone size: .
V gene: TRBV6-5
CDR3 DNA: TGTGCCAGCAGTCCAGCACGGGGAATAAATTCACCCCTCCACTTT
CDR3 protein: CASSPARGINSPLHF

J gene: TRBJ2-1
D gene: .
clone size: .
V gene: TRBV10-3
CDR3 DNA: TGTGCCATCAGCCAACAGAACAATGAGCAGTTCTTC
CDR3 protein: CAISQQNNEQFF

J gene: TRBJ2-4
D gene: .
clone size: .
V gene: TRBV9
CDR3 DNA: TGTGCCAGCAGCGTAGAAGTGGGCGGGTCCAAAAACATTCAGTACTTC
CDR3 protein: CASSVEVGGSKNIQYF

J gene: TRBJ2-2
D gene: .
clone size: .
V gene: TRBV18
CDR3 DNA: TGTGCCAGCTCACCCCCCGTGCGAGGAGTCACCGGGGAGCTGTTTTTT
CDR3 protein: CASSPPVRGVTGELFF

J gene: TRBJ2-3
D gene: TRBD2
clone size: .
V gene: TRBV20-1
CDR3 DNA: TGCAGTGCTAGTCCCAGCGGGAGAGGAGGGGATACGCAGTATTTT
CDR3 protein: CSASPSGRGGDTQYF

J gene: TRBJ1-6
D gene: TRBD1
clone size: .
V gene: TRBV10-3
CDR3 DNA: TGTGCCACTGGACAGGGGGCCGAAAATTCACCCCTCCACTTT
CDR3 protein: CATGQGAENSPLHF

J gene: TRBJ2-5
D gene: .
clone size: .
V gene: TRBV11-1
CDR3 DNA: TGTGCCAGCAGCTTACCCGGGACACGAGAGACCCAGTACTTC
CDR3 protein: CASSLPGTRETQYF

J gene: TRBJ1-1
D gene: .
clone size: once
V gene: TRBV5-1
CDR3 DNA: TGCGCCAGCGAGAGGAACACTGAAGCTTTCTTT
CDR3 protein: CASERNTEAFF

J gene: TRBJ2-1
D gene: TRBD2
clone size: .
V gene: TRBV18
CDR3 DNA: TGTGCCAGCTCACCGGCCGGGACTAACAATGAGCAGTTCTTC
CDR3 protein: CASSPAGTNNEQFF

J gene: TRBJ1-4
D gene: TRBD1
clone size: .
V gene: TRBV15
CDR3 DNA: TGTGCCACCAGCAGAGCCCAATATGGGACAGCAACTAATGAAAAACTGTTTTTT
CDR3 protein: CATSRAQYGTATNEKLFF

J gene: TRBJ2-5
D gene: TRBD2
clone size: .
V gene: TRBV7-2
CDR3 DNA: TGTGCCAGCAGCTTAGCTGGTAGCGGGGGAACCTGGGGAGAGACCCAGTACTTC
CDR3 protein: CASSLAGSGGTWGETQYF

J gene: TRBJ1-2
D gene: .
clone size: .
V gene: TRBV11-2
CDR3 DNA: TGTGCCAGCAGCTTAGTGGCAGGCTACACCTTC
CDR3 protein: CASSLVAGYTF